What follows are 14 T cell receptor beta chains derived from one specimen sequenced in a study of blood T cell repertoires in COVID-19. Sequencing used immunoSEQ multiplex PCR; TCRdb keeps in-frame clones, though not all of them. This sample has approximately 200,000 clones; roughly 82% occur once, and the top ten carry more than 7.5%. Source material: PBMCs or T cells enriched from blood (not recorded which). The receptors derive from a woman aged 30 to 39 who had recovered from COVID-19.

The chain employs TRBV27 and TRBJ1-2; 10 bases fit TRBD1. The V gene end was trimmed by 5 bases and the J gene end by 7 bases; junction bases not matched to a gene: 10. Germline assignment: CDR1 MNHEY and CDR2 SMNVEV (reference sequence). This CDR3 has 15 amino acids. The CDR3 region has the DNA TGTGCCAGCAGTATGGCCCGGACAGGGGGTTTTGGCTACACCTTC. Encoded protein: CASSMARTGGFGYTF.

V gene TRBV15 combines with J gene TRBJ2-3, with D possibly matching TRBD1 (5 bases). The germline CDR1 and CDR2 sequences are LNHNV and YYDKDF (reference sequence). V lost 3 bases to trimming and J lost 14 bases, with 18 bases between them. This CDR3 spans 13 amino acids. The CDR3: CATSRETTGAGYF. CDR3 bases: TGTGCCACCAGCAGGGAAACGACTGGGGCAGGGTATTTT.

The chain uses TRBV6-1 and TRBJ2-3; the D is unclear. The V gene's germline CDR1 is MNHNS and CDR2 SASEGT. The CDR3 has 13 residues. V lost 3 bases to trimming and J lost 2 bases, with 6 bases between them. CDR3 protein: CASSDPNTDTQYF. The CDR3 bases are TGTGCCAGCAGTGACCCTAACACAGATACGCAGTATTTT.

This chain uses TRBV3-1 (or the pseudogene TRBV3-2) with TRBJ2-1, with D perhaps matching TRBD1 (5 bases). V gave up 0 bases and J gave up 2 bases, with 8 bases separating them. There are 15 residues in the CDR3. Germline V gives CDR1 LGHDT, CDR2 YNNKEL (reference sequence). For the CDR3, the DNA is TGTGCCAGCAGCCAAGATCAGGGTACCTACAATGAGCAGTTCTTC. Its protein product is CASSQDQGTYNEQFF.

This clone appeared many times. The chain links TRBV11-2 to TRBJ2-1, with D uncertain. The CDR3 loop spans 12 amino acids. Germline V gene lookup returns CDR1 SGHAT and CDR2 FQNNGV. Trimming shortened V by 6 bases and J by 2 bases, and 5 bases separated the two germline ends. CDR3 bases: TGTGCCAGCAGTCCCACCTACAATGAGCAGTTCTTC. It codes for CASSPTYNEQFF.

This rearrangement joins TRBV14 to TRBJ2-5; no firm D call. Germline values: CDR1 SGHDN, CDR2 FVKESK. The V end was cut by 1 base, the J end by 0 bases, with 6 bases between. The CDR3 spans 14 residues. The CDR3 here is CASSQAMYQETQYF. In DNA form, the CDR3 reads TGTGCCAGCAGCCAAGCCATGTACCAAGAGACCCAGTACTTC.

This chain's CDR3 is CASSFRSGTGGTEAFF. In DNA, the CDR3 is TGTGCCAGCAGCTTTAGATCCGGGACAGGAGGAACTGAAGCTTTCTTT. The chain has TRBV7-9 and TRBJ1-1, with TRBD1 matching 8 bases. Germline V gene data show CDR1 as SEHNR and CDR2 as FQNEAQ (reference sequence). J was trimmed by 5 bases and V by 3 bases; bases with no gene match: 11. CDR3 length: 16 amino acids.

This clone was observed once. The chain has TRBV19 and TRBJ2-3, with a possible D match to TRBD2 (5 bases). Trimming took 5 bases from V and 1 from J, leaving 19 bases between them. Germline loops: CDR1 LNHDA, CDR2 SQIVND (reference sequence). There are 17 residues in the CDR3. The CDR3 DNA is TGTGCCAGTAGTTCCTACGGGGTGGGAAAGGGCACAGATACGCAGTATTTT. Encoded protein: CASSSYGVGKGTDTQYF.

The V and J genes are TRBV7-3 and TRBJ2-7; 9 bases agree with TRBD2. V was pared by 2 bases and J by 4 bases, with 0 bases of the junction left unmatched. CDR1 is SGHTA, CDR2 FQGTGA, per germline. The CDR3 sequence is 13 residues long. Here the CDR3 DNA reads TGTGCCAGCAGCTTACTAGCGGGATACGAGCAGTACTTC. This encodes CASSLLAGYEQYF.

For the CDR3, the DNA is TGTGCCAGCTCACCGTGGCAGGGGAAAGACAATGAGCAGTTCTTC. Amino acid sequence: CASSPWQGKDNEQFF. This chain links TRBV18 with TRBJ2-1; D is perhaps TRBD1 (6 bases). Germline V gene sequence: CDR1 KGHSH, CDR2 LQKENI. V dropped 3 bases and J dropped 5 bases, with 14 bases sitting between them. The CDR3 sequence is 15 residues long.

This chain uses TRBV30 with TRBJ1-4, with D perhaps TRBD1 (5 bases). Germline V gene sequence: CDR1 GTSNPN, CDR2 SVGIG (reference sequence). The CDR3 is made up of 14 amino acids. V was pared by 3 bases and J by 8 bases, with 16 bases between. The CDR3 DNA reads TGTGCCTGGAGGGGATGGGGGGTCGGCGAAAAACTGTTTTTT. It is translated as CAWRGWGVGEKLFF. The full variable domain, in which reference TRBV30 and TRBJ1-4 provide the parts outside the CDR3, is SQTIHQWPATLVQPVGSPLSLECTVEGTSNPNLYWYRQAAGRGLQLLFYSVGIGQISSEVPQNLSASRPQDRQFILSSKKLLLSDSGFYLCAWRGWGVGEKLFFGSGTQLSVL.

The CDR3 DNA reads as TGTGCCAGCGGATTTGACAGGGTAGTCACTGAAGCTTTCTTT. Protein sequence: CASGFDRVVTEAFF. The chain recombines TRBV28 with TRBJ1-1, with 7 bases fitting TRBD1. Trimming cost V 8 bases and J 4 bases; bases outside gene matches: 10. The CDR3 is made up of 14 amino acids. The germline V gene has CDR1 MDHEN and CDR2 SYDVKM.

This chain links TRBV6-5 with TRBJ2-7; 12 positions match TRBD2. The trim removed 4 bases at V and 6 bases at J, leaving 4 bases unmatched. Germline V gives CDR1 MNHEY, CDR2 SVGAGI. The CDR3 covers 14 residues. CDR3 region: CASSSGLAGSEQYF. The CDR3 DNA follows: TGTGCCAGCAGTTCAGGACTAGCGGGGAGCGAGCAGTACTTC.

This sequence joins TRBV13 and TRBJ2-1, with 7 bases aligning to TRBD2. The length of the CDR3 is 15 residues. V lost 5 bases and J lost 5; bases outside the gene matches: 9. Germline V gene sequence: CDR1 PRHDT, CDR2 FYEKMQ (reference sequence). The CDR3 sequence: CASSTRGTTDNEQFF. Written as DNA, the CDR3 is TGTGCCAGCAGCACCCGGGGGACTACTGACAATGAGCAGTTCTTC.